This TCR beta chain is drawn from a study of OX40 agonist ivuxolimab in advanced cancers. Points from the study as a whole: Part of the nonresponder group also had normalized T-cell clonal expansion that was low. Expanded peripheral T-cell antigen specificity went undetermined. Within 6 weeks, CD4+ and CD8+ blood T cells expanded clonally at 0.1 to 3.0 mg/kg.

Note on this clone: Its antigen remains unknown.

The CDR3 is made up of 19 amino acids. CDR1 is SGHRS and CDR2 is YFSETQ in the germline V gene. The ends lost 0 bases at V and 3 bases at J; junction bases unmatched: 10. Sequenced by immunoSEQ multiplex PCR; TCRdb stores in-frame clones only, minus some. Of about 15,000 clones in the sample, roughly 89% were seen once. Sequenced here: CD4+ or CD8+ T cells sorted from blood, sampled in a trial of the OX40 agonist ivuxolimab. V is TRBV5-1 and J is TRBJ2-7, with 15 bases lining up with TRBD2. This receptor was identified in an adult with an advanced solid tumor such as melanoma, head and neck, liver or kidney cancer. The CDR3 reads CASSLGAVGLAGGFYEQYF. CDR3 DNA sequence: TGCGCCAGCAGCTTGGGGGCCGTGGGACTAGCGGGGGGCTTCTACGAGCAGTACTTC.